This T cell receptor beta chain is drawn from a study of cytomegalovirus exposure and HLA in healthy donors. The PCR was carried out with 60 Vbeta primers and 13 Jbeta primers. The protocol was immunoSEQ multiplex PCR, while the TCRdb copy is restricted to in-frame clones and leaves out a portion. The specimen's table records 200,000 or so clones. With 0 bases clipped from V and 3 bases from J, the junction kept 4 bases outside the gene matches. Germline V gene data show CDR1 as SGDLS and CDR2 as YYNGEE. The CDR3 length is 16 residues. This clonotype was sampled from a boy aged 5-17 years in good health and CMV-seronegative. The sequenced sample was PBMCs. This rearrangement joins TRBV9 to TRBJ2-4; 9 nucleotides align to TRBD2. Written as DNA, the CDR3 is TGTGCCAGCAGCGTAGAAGTAGCGGGGGTCAAAAACATTCAGTACTTC. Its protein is CASSVEVAGVKNIQYF. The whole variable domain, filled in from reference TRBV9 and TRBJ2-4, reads DSGVTQTPKHLITATGQRVTLRCSPRSGDLSVYWYQQSLDQGLQFLIQYYNGEERAKGNILERFSAQQFPDLHSELNLSSLELGDSALYFCASSVEVAGVKNIQYFGAGTRLSVL.